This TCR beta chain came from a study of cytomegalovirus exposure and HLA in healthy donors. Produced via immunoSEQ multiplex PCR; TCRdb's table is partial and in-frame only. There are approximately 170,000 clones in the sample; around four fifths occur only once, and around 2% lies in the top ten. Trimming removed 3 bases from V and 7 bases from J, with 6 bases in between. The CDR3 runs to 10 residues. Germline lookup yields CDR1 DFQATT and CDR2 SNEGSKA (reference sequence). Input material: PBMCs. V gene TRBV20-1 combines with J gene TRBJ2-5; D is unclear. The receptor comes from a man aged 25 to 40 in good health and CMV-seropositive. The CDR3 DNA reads TGCAGTGCTAGCGGTGGGACCCAGTACTTC. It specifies CSASGGTQYF.